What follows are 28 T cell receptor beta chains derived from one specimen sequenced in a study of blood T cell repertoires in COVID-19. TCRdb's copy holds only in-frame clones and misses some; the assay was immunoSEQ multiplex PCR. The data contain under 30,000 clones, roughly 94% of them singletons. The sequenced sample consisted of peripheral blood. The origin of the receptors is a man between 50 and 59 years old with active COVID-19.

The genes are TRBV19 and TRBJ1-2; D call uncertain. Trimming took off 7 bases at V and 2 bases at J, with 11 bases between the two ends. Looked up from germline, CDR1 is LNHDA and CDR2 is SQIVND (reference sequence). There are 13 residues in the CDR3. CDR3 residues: CASTLEGNYGYTF. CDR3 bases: TGTGCCAGTACCCTTGAGGGAAACTATGGCTACACCTTC.

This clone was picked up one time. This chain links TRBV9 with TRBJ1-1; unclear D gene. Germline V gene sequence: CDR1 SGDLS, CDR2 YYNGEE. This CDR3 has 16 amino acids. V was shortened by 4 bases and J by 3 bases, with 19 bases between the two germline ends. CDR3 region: CASSPSIKVADTEAFF. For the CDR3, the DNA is TGTGCCAGCAGCCCGTCCATAAAGGTGGCGGACACTGAAGCTTTCTTT.

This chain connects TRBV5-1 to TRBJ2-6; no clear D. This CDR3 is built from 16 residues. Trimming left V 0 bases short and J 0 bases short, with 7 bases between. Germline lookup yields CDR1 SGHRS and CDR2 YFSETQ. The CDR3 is CASSLELASGANVLTF. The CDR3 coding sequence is TGCGCCAGCAGCTTGGAATTGGCCTCTGGGGCCAACGTCCTGACTTTC.

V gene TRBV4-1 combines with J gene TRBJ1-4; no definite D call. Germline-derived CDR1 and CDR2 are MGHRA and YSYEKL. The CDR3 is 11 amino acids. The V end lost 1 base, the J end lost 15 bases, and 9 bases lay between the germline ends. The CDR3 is CASSQAYRLFF. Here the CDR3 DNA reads TGCGCCAGCAGCCAAGCGTATCGTTTGTTTTTT.

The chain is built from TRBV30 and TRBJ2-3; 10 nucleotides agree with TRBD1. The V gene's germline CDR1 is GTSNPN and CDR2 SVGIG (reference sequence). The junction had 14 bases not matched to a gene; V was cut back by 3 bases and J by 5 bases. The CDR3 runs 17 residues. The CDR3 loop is CAWSPGQGFGEGDTQYF. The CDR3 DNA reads TGTGCCTGGAGCCCGGGACAGGGGTTTGGGGAGGGAGATACGCAGTATTTT.

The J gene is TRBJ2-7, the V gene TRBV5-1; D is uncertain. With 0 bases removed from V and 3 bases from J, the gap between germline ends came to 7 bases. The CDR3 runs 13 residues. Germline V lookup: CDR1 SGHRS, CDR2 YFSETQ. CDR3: CASSLDSGYEQYF. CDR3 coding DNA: TGCGCCAGCAGCTTGGATTCCGGCTACGAGCAGTACTTC.

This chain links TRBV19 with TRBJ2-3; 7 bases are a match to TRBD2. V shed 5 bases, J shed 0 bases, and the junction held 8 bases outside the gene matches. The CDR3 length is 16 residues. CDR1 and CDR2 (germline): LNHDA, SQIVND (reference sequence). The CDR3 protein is CASSSIERGSTDTQYF. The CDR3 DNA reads TGTGCCAGTAGTTCCATCGAGCGGGGAAGCACAGATACGCAGTATTTT.

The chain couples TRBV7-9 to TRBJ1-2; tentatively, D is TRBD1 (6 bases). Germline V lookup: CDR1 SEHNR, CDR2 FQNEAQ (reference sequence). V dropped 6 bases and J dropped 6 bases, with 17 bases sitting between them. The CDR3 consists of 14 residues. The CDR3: CASSPLQGTHGYTF. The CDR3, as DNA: TGTGCCAGCAGTCCCCTACAGGGAACCCATGGCTACACCTTC.

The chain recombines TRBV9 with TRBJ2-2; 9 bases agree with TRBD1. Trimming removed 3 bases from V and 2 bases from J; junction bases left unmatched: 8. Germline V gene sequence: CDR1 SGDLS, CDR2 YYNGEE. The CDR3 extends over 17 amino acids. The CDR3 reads CASSAPADRGNTGELFF. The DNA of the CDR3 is TGTGCCAGCAGCGCCCCGGCGGACAGGGGTAACACCGGGGAGCTGTTTTTT.

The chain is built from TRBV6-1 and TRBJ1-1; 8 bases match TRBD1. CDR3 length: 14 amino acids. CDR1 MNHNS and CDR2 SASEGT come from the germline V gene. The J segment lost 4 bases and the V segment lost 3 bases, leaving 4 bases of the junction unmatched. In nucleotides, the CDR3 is TGTGCCAGCAGTGACCACAGGGGGGGCACTGAAGCTTTCTTT. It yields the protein CASSDHRGGTEAFF.

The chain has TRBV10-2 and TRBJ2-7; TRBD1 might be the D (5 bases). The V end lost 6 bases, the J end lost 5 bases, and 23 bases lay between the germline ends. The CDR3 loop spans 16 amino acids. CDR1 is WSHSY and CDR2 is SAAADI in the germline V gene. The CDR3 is CASRAPKGMRKDEQYF. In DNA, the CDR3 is TGCGCCAGCAGGGCCCCGAAGGGGATGCGTAAGGACGAGCAGTACTTC.

The CDR3 here is CASSPHSAKEDTQYF. In DNA form, the CDR3 reads TGTGCCAGCAGCCCCCACTCCGCTAAGGAGGATACGCAGTATTTT. The chain employs TRBV7-9 and TRBJ2-3; D remains unclear. The CDR3 is 15 residues long. Germline V CDR1 and CDR2: SEHNR, FQNEAQ (reference sequence). The germline V and J ends were trimmed by 5 bases and 6 bases, with 18 bases remaining between them.

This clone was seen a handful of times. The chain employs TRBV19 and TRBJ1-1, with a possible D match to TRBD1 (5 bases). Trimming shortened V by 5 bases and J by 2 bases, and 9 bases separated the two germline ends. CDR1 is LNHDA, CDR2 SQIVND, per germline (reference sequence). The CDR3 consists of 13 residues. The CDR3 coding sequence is TGTGCCAGTAGTCCCAGGGAAAACACTGAAGCTTTCTTT. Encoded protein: CASSPRENTEAFF. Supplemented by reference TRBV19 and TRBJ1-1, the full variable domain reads DGGITQSPKYLFRKEGQNVTLSCEQNLNHDAMYWYRQDPGQGLRLIYYSQIVNDFQKGDIAEGYSVSREKKESFPLTVTSAQKNPTAFYLCASSPRENTEAFFGQGTRLTVV.

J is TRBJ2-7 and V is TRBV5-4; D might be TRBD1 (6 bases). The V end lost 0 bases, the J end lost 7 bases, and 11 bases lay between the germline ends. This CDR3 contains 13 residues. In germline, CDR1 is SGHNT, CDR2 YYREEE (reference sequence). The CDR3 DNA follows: TGTGCCAGCAGCTTGGTGCAGGGGTGGGAGCAGTACTTC. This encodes CASSLVQGWEQYF. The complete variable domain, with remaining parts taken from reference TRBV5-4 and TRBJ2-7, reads ETGVTQSPTHLIKTRGQQVTLRCSSQSGHNTVSWYQQALGQGPQFIFQYYREEENGRGNFPPRFSGLQFPNYSSELNVNALELDDSALYLCASSLVQGWEQYFGPGTRLTVT.

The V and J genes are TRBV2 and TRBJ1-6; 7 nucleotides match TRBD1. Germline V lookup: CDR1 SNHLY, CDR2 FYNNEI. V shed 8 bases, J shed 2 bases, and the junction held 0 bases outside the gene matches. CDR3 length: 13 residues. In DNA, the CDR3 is TGTGCCAGCGGGACAGCCTATAATTCACCCCTCCACTTT. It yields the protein CASGTAYNSPLHF.

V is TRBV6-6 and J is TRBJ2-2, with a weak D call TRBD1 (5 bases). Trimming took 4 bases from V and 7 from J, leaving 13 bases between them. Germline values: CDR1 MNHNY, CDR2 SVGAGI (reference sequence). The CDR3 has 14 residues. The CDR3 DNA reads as TGTGCCAGCAGTTTCCTAGGGGCGAGCGGGGAGCTGTTTTTT. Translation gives CASSFLGASGELFF.

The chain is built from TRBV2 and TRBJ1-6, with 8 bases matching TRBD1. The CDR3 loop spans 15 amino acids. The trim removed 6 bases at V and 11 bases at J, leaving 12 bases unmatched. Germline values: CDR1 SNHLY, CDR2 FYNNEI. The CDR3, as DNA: TGTGCCAGCAGCGAGCCGGGACAGGTCTCCCCACCCCTCCACTTT. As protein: CASSEPGQVSPPLHF.

CDR3 DNA: TGTGCCAGCAGCGTAGCAGGGATGGCAGATACGCAGTATTTT. Encoded protein: CASSVAGMADTQYF. V and J are TRBV9 and TRBJ2-3; D perhaps matches TRBD1 (5 bases). The CDR3 has 14 residues. Trimming stripped 0 bases from V and 4 bases from J, with 9 bases between. The germline CDR1 and CDR2 sequences are SGDLS and YYNGEE.

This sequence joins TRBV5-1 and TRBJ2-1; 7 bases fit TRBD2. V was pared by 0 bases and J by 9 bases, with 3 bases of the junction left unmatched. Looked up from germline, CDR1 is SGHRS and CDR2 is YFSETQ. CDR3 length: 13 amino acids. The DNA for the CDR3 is TGCGCCAGCAGCTTGGAACTAGCGCCTGAGCAGTTCTTC. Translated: CASSLELAPEQFF.

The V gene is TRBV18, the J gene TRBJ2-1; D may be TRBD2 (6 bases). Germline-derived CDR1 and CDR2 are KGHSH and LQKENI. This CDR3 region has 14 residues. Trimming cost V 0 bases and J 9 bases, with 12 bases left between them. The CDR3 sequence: CASSPPSSAVEQFF. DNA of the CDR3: TGTGCCAGCTCACCACCGTCTAGCGCGGTTGAGCAGTTCTTC.

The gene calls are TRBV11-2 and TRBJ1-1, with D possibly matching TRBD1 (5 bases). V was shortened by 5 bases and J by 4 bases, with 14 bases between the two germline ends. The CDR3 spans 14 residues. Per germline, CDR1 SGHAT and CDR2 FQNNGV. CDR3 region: CASSPQEWGTEAFF. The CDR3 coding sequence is TGTGCCAGCAGCCCACAGGAATGGGGCACTGAAGCTTTCTTT.

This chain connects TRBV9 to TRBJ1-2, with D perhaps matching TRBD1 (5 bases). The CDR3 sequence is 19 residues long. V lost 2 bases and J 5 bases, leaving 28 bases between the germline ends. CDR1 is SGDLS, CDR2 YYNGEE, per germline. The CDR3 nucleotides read TGTGCCAGCAGCGTGGGCCAAAGCCGAGGCGACAGAACAAAATATGGCTACACCTTC. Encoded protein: CASSVGQSRGDRTKYGYTF.

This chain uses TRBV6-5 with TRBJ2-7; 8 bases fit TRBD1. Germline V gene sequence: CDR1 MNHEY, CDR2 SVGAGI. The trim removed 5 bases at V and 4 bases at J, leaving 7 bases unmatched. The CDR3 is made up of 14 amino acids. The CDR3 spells CASSPDREVYEQYF. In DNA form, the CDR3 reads TGTGCCAGCAGTCCGGACAGGGAGGTTTACGAGCAGTACTTC.

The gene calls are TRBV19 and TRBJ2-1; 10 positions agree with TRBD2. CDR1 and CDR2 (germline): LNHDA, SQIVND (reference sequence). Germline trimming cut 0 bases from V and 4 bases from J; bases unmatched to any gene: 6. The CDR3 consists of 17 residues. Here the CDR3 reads CASSIDFTSGVYNEQFF. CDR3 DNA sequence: TGTGCCAGTAGTATAGATTTTACTAGCGGGGTTTACAATGAGCAGTTCTTC.

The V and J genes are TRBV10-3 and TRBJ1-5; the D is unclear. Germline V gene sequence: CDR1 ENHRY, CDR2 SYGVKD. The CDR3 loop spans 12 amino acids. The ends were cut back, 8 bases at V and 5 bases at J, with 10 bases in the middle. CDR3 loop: CAIRSGDQPQHF. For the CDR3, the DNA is TGTGCCATCCGGTCCGGTGATCAGCCCCAGCATTTT.

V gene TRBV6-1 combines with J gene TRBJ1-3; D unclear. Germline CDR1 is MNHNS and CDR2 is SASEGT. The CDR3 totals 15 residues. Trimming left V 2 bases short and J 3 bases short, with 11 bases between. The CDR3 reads CASSEKSLGGNTIYF. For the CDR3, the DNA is TGTGCCAGCAGTGAAAAGTCCCTCGGTGGAAACACCATATATTTT.

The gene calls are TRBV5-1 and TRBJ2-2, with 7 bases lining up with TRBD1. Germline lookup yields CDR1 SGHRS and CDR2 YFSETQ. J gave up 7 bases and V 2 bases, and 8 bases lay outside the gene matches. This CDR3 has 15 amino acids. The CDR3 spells CASSFTGVKVGELFF. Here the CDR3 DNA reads TGCGCCAGCAGCTTCACAGGGGTTAAAGTCGGGGAGCTGTTTTTT.

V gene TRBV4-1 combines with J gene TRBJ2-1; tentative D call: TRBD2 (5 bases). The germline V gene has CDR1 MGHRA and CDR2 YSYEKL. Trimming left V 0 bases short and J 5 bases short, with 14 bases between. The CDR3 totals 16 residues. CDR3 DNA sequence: TGCGCCAGCAGCCAAGATTCCGAGGGAGCCAACAATGAGCAGTTCTTC. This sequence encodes CASSQDSEGANNEQFF.